These T cell receptor beta chains were read from a single sample in a study of blood T cell repertoires in COVID-19. This table comes from immunoSEQ multiplex PCR, and its TCRdb copy is limited to in-frame clones, with some not included. The sample holds about 62,000 clones; 80% to 90% are singletons and the top ten take 15% to 20%. Source material: peripheral blood. These receptor sequences come from a woman aged 55 to 70 with COVID-19, enrolled during active disease. Each CDR3 is given with its conserved first and last residue. D genes are given only for firm matches. Expanded clones get a size class; other rows say once, few or many, or leave the size out.

J gene: TRBJ2-5; D gene: .; clone size: .; V gene: TRBV5-1; CDR3 DNA: TGCGCCAGCAGCTTGGGGACAAATAAAGAGACCCAGTACTTC; CDR3 protein: CASSLGTNKETQYF
J gene: TRBJ2-6; D gene: .; clone size: .; V gene: TRBV9; CDR3 DNA: TGTGCCAGCAGCGTACTAGGAGCTGGGGCCAACGTCCTGACTTTC; CDR3 protein: CASSVLGAGANVLTF
J gene: TRBJ2-7; D gene: TRBD1; clone size: .; V gene: TRBV7-2; CDR3 DNA: TGTGCCAGCAGCTCCGGACAGGCGGGCCCCTACGAGCAGTACTTC; CDR3 protein: CASSSGQAGPYEQYF
J gene: TRBJ2-7; D gene: TRBD1; clone size: .; V gene: TRBV6-5; CDR3 DNA: TGTGCCAGCAGGGTTGCCGGGACAGGGACCTACGAGCAGTACTTC; CDR3 protein: CASRVAGTGTYEQYF
J gene: TRBJ1-5; D gene: TRBD1; clone size: once; V gene: TRBV18; CDR3 DNA: TGTGCCAGCTCACCATCCCAGGGGGGAACTCAGCCCCAGCATTTT; CDR3 protein: CASSPSQGGTQPQHF
J gene: TRBJ2-3; D gene: TRBD2; clone size: .; V gene: TRBV7-2; CDR3 DNA: TGTGCCAGCAGCTTAGGACTAGCGGGAGTTGGGGATACGCAGTATTTT; CDR3 protein: CASSLGLAGVGDTQYF
J gene: TRBJ1-5; D gene: .; clone size: .; V gene: TRBV18; CDR3 DNA: TGTGCCAGCTCATTAAGTACTAATCAGCCCCAGCATTTT; CDR3 protein: CASSLSTNQPQHF
J gene: TRBJ1-4; D gene: TRBD1; clone size: .; V gene: TRBV5-5; CDR3 DNA: TGTGCCAGCAGCCGGGACAGCGAGGAAAAACTGTTTTTT; CDR3 protein: CASSRDSEEKLFF
J gene: TRBJ1-5; D gene: TRBD1; clone size: .; V gene: TRBV5-6; CDR3 DNA: TGTGCCAGCAGCTTGGGGACAGGGGGTGCGGAGCCCCAGCATTTT; CDR3 protein: CASSLGTGGAEPQHF
J gene: TRBJ1-2; D gene: .; clone size: .; V gene: TRBV7-3; CDR3 DNA: TGTGCCAGCAGCTTATCCATAGACTATGGCTACACCTTC; CDR3 protein: CASSLSIDYGYTF
J gene: TRBJ1-5; D gene: .; clone size: .; V gene: TRBV7-2; CDR3 DNA: TGTGCCAGCAGCTCGGACAGTTCCTTATATCAGCCCCAGCATTTT; CDR3 protein: CASSSDSSLYQPQHF
J gene: TRBJ2-2; D gene: TRBD2; clone size: .; V gene: TRBV9; CDR3 DNA: TGTGCCAGCAGCGTAGGGGCTAGCGGCTTAGGGGAGCTGTTTTTT; CDR3 protein: CASSVGASGLGELFF
J gene: TRBJ1-4; D gene: .; clone size: .; V gene: TRBV29-1; CDR3 DNA: TGCAGCGTTGAAGAGAGGGGGTTGGGTGAAAAACTGTTTTTT; CDR3 protein: CSVEERGLGEKLFF
J gene: TRBJ1-1; D gene: TRBD1; clone size: .; V gene: TRBV7-9; CDR3 DNA: TGTGCCAGCAGCCCAGAGACAGGGGGCCTATACACTGAAGCTTTCTTT; CDR3 protein: CASSPETGGLYTEAFF
J gene: TRBJ1-4; D gene: TRBD1; clone size: once; V gene: TRBV4-2; CDR3 DNA: TGTGCCAGCAGCCAAGCTAAGGGCACAGGGGATGAAAAACTGTTTTTT; CDR3 protein: CASSQAKGTGDEKLFF
J gene: TRBJ2-7; D gene: TRBD2; clone size: .; V gene: TRBV7-2; CDR3 DNA: TGTGCCAGCAGCTTAGAGTCGCTAGCGGGTTTTCAATCCTACGAGCAGTACTTC; CDR3 protein: CASSLESLAGFQSYEQYF
J gene: TRBJ1-3; D gene: .; clone size: .; V gene: TRBV28; CDR3 DNA: TGTGCCAGCAGTTTCCTCCCTCGGGGAAACACCATATATTTT; CDR3 protein: CASSFLPRGNTIYF
J gene: TRBJ1-5; D gene: TRBD1; clone size: .; V gene: TRBV7-2; CDR3 DNA: TGTGCCAGCAGCGTCCGACAGGGTGGGAATCAGCCCCAGCATTTT; CDR3 protein: CASSVRQGGNQPQHF
J gene: TRBJ1-5; D gene: .; clone size: once; V gene: TRBV5-8; CDR3 DNA: TGTGCCAGCAGCTTACGAGCCTGGAGCAATCAGCCCCAGCATTTT; CDR3 protein: CASSLRAWSNQPQHF
J gene: TRBJ1-2; D gene: TRBD1; clone size: .; V gene: TRBV6-5; CDR3 DNA: TGTGCCAGCAGACCCGGACAGGCACTAATATATGGCTACACCTTC; CDR3 protein: CASRPGQALIYGYTF
J gene: TRBJ2-1; D gene: .; clone size: once; V gene: TRBV6-5; CDR3 DNA: TGTGCCAGCAGTAAACCGGGACACTCCTACAATGAGCAGTTCTTC; CDR3 protein: CASSKPGHSYNEQFF
J gene: TRBJ1-1; D gene: .; clone size: .; V gene: TRBV12-1; CDR3 DNA: TGTGCCAGCAGCTCCTACTTGTTCTATGGGACAGGGGGGGAAGCTTTCTTT; CDR3 protein: CASSSYLFYGTGGEAFF
J gene: TRBJ2-2; D gene: TRBD1; clone size: few; V gene: TRBV5-1; CDR3 DNA: TGCGCCAGCGGCGGGACAGGGGGTCTCGGGGAGCTGTTTTTT; CDR3 protein: CASGGTGGLGELFF
J gene: TRBJ2-1; D gene: .; clone size: .; V gene: TRBV27; CDR3 DNA: TGTGCCAGCAGTTTTGCCGGTTACTCCTACAATGAGCAGTTCTTC; CDR3 protein: CASSFAGYSYNEQFF
J gene: TRBJ2-1; D gene: TRBD2; clone size: .; V gene: TRBV4-3; CDR3 DNA: TGCGCCAGCAGTCGTAGCGGGATGGAGGGCAATGAGCAGTTCTTC; CDR3 protein: CASSRSGMEGNEQFF
J gene: TRBJ2-6; D gene: TRBD1; clone size: .; V gene: TRBV5-1; CDR3 DNA: TGCGCCAGCACCTGGGGACAGGGCTCTGGGGCCAACGTCCTGACTTTC; CDR3 protein: CASTWGQGSGANVLTF
J gene: TRBJ1-1; D gene: TRBD1; clone size: .; V gene: TRBV5-1; CDR3 DNA: TGCGCCAGCAGCCCCTTGAGGGGGCGCCGGGACACTGAAGCTTTCTTT; CDR3 protein: CASSPLRGRRDTEAFF
J gene: TRBJ1-6; D gene: .; clone size: .; V gene: TRBV27; CDR3 DNA: TGTGCCAGCAGTTTAACCCCCCCCAGGCCAGGCGACTATAATTCACCCCTCCACTTT; CDR3 protein: CASSLTPPRPGDYNSPLHF
J gene: TRBJ1-5; D gene: TRBD1; clone size: few; V gene: TRBV24-1; CDR3 DNA: TGTGCCACCAGTGACCCCCGGACAGGGAATGGGCAGCCCCAGCATTTT; CDR3 protein: CATSDPRTGNGQPQHF
J gene: TRBJ2-1; D gene: .; clone size: .; V gene: TRBV6-5; CDR3 DNA: TGTGCCAGCAGACGGTCTGGAGGTGAGCAGTTCTTC; CDR3 protein: CASRRSGGEQFF
J gene: TRBJ1-1; D gene: TRBD1; clone size: .; V gene: TRBV11-2; CDR3 DNA: TGTGCCAGCAGCCCGTGGACAGGGACGAACACTGAAGCTTTCTTT; CDR3 protein: CASSPWTGTNTEAFF
J gene: TRBJ2-7; D gene: .; clone size: .; V gene: TRBV5-5; CDR3 DNA: TGTGCCAGCAGCTTGGCAGGGCAGTTCTACGAGCAGTACTTC; CDR3 protein: CASSLAGQFYEQYF
J gene: TRBJ1-1; D gene: .; clone size: .; V gene: TRBV9; CDR3 DNA: TGTGCCAGCAGCGTATTGGCGACTGACGTTATCTTT; CDR3 protein: CASSVLATDVIF
J gene: TRBJ1-1; D gene: TRBD1; clone size: .; V gene: TRBV6-4; CDR3 DNA: TGTGCCAGCAGTGATTACAGGGGTAGGACTGAAGCTTTCTTT; CDR3 protein: CASSDYRGRTEAFF
J gene: TRBJ2-1; D gene: TRBD2; clone size: once; V gene: TRBV6-2/TRBV6-3; CDR3 DNA: TGTGCCAGCAGCTTAGAGGGGACTAGCTCACTCAGCTCCTACAATGAGCAGTTCTTC; CDR3 protein: CASSLEGTSSLSSYNEQFF
J gene: TRBJ2-7; D gene: TRBD2; clone size: .; V gene: TRBV5-1; CDR3 DNA: TGCGCCAGCAGAAGGACTAGCGGTGCGGAGCAGTACTTC; CDR3 protein: CASRRTSGAEQYF
J gene: TRBJ1-5; D gene: TRBD1; clone size: .; V gene: TRBV5-8; CDR3 DNA: TGTGCCAGCAGCTTTGAGACAGGGGAAAGCAATCAGCCCCAGCATTTT; CDR3 protein: CASSFETGESNQPQHF